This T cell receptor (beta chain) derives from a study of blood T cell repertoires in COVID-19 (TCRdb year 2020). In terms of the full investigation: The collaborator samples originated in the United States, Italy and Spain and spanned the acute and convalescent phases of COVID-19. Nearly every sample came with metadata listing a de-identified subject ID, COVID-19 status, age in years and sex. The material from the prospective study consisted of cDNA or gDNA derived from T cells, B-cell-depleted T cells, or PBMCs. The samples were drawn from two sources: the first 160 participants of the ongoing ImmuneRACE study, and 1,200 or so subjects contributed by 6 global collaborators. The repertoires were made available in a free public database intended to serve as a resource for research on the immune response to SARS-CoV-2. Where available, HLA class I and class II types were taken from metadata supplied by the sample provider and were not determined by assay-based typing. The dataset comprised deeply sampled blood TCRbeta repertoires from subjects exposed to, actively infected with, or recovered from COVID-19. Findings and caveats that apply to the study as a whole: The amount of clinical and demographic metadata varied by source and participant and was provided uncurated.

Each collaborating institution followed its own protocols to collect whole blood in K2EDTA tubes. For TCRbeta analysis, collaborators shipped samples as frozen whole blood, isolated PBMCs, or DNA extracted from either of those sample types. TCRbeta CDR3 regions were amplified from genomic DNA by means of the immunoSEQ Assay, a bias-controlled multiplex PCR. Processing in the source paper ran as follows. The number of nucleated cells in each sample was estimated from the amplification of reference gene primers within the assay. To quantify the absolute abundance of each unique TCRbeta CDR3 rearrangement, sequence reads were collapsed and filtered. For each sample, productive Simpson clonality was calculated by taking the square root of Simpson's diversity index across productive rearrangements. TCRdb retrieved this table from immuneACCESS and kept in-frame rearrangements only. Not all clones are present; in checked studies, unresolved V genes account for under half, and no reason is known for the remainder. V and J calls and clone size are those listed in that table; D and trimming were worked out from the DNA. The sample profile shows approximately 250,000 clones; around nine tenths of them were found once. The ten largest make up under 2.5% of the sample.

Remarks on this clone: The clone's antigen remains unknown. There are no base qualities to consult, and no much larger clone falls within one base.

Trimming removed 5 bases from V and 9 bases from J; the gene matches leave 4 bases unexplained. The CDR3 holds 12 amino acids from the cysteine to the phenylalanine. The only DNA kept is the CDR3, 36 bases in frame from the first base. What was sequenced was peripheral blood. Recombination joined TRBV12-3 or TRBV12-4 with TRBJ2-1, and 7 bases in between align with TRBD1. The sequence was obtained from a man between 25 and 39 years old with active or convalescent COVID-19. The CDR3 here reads CASSIRGSEQFF. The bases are TGTGCCAGCAGTATCAGGGGGAGTGAGCAGTTCTTC.